Below, one T cell receptor beta chain is given with its context. Its cognate antigen is unknown. This CDR3 has 14 amino acids. Germline assignment: CDR1 MDHEN and CDR2 SYDVKM. The V end was cut by 4 bases, the J end by 5 bases, with 14 bases between. The sample originates from a study of blood T cells in healthy people across ages. Study conclusions and caveats: The fall in TCR beta diversity per million T cells was roughly linear with age.

With a J-beta primer mix and a sample-barcoded 5' primer, a second PCR ran about 7 to 12 cycles. Each cDNA molecule was tagged by a template-switch adaptor that had 12 random nucleotides. Via MiXCR, TCRdb re-called the 5' RACE reads, giving one row per CDR3 protein. The table includes about 780,000 distinct CDR3 sequences, about 42% detected once. The source is a man older than 75 in good health. Sequenced: blood. The V and J genes are TRBV28 and TRBJ1-1; a possible D gene is TRBD1 (5 bases). CDR3 DNA sequence: TGTGCCAGCAGTTCCGATGCGGGGGTGACTGAAGCTTTCTTT. It codes for CASSSDAGVTEAFF.